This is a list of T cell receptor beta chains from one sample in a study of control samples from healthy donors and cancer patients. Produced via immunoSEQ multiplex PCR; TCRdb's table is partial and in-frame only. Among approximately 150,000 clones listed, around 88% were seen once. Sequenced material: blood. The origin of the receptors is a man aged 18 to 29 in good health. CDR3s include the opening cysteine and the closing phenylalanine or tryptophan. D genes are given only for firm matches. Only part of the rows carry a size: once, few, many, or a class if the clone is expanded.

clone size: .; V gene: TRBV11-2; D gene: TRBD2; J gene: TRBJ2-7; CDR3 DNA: TGTGCCAGCAGCTTCACTAGCGGGGGAAATTACGAGCAGTACTTC; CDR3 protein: CASSFTSGGNYEQYF
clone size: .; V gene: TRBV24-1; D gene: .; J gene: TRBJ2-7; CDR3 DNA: TGTGCCACCAGTGACCCGGCACGTTCCTACGAGCAGTACTTC; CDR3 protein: CATSDPARSYEQYF
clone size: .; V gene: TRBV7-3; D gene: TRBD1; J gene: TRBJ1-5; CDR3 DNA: TGTGCCAGCAGCTTATACGATTCGGGACAGAGCAATCAGCCCCAGCATTTT; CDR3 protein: CASSLYDSGQSNQPQHF
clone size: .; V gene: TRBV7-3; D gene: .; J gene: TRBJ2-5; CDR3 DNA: TGTGCCAGCAGCCCTAGGGGTGGGGAGACCCAGTACTTC; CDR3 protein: CASSPRGGETQYF
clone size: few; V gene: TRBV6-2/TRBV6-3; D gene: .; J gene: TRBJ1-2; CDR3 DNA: TGTGCCAGCAGTTACTTAGACCAGGCGGACTATGGCTACACCTTC; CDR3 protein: CASSYLDQADYGYTF
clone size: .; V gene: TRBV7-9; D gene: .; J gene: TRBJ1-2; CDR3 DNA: TGTGCCAGCAGCCCCCAGGCTTACGCTAACTATGGCTACACCTTC; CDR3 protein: CASSPQAYANYGYTF
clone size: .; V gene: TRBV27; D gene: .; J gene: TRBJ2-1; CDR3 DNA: TGTGCCACCGAACCCATCCCGCGCAGGGCTATCGATGAGCAGTTCTTC; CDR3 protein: CATEPIPRRAIDEQFF
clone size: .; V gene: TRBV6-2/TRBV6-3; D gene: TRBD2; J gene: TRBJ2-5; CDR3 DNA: TGTGCCAGCAGTTACGCGGCGGGGGGGCGGAAGACCCAGTACTTC; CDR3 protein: CASSYAAGGRKTQYF
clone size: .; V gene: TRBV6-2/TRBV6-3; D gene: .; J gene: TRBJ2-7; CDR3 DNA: TGTGCCAGCAGTTACTACGGGGGATCCTACGAGCAGTACTTC; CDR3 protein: CASSYYGGSYEQYF
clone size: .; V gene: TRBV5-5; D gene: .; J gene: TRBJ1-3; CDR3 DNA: TGTGCCAGCAGCTTGGACCAGGCTGGAAACACCATATATTTT; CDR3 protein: CASSLDQAGNTIYF
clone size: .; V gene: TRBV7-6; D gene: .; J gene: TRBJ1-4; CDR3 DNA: TGTGCCAGCAGCTCCCTCTTATCTGACACTAATGAAAAACTGTTTTTT; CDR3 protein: CASSSLLSDTNEKLFF
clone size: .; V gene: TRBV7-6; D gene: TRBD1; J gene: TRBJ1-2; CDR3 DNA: TGTGCCAGCAGCCCCTCAGGGACAGCCTATGGCTACACCTTC; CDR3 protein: CASSPSGTAYGYTF
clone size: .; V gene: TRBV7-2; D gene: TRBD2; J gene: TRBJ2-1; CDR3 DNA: TGTGCCAGCAGCTTAGGCGGGGGACTAGCGGGGGACCTGGACAATGAGCAGTTCTTC; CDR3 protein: CASSLGGGLAGDLDNEQFF
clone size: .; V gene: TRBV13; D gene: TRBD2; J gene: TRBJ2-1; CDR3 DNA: TGTGCCAGCAGCGGGAGGACTAGCGGGGGGACCTCCTACAATGAGCAGTTCTTC; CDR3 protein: CASSGRTSGGTSYNEQFF
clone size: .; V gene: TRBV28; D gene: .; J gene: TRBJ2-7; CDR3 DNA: TGTGCCAGCGGAGCGGTGTCGTTCAGGCACGAGCAGTACTTC; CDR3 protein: CASGAVSFRHEQYF
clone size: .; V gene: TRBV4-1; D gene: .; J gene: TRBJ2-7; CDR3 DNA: TGCGCCAGCAGCCACCCAGAGGGTGCCTACGAGCAGTACTTC; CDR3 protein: CASSHPEGAYEQYF
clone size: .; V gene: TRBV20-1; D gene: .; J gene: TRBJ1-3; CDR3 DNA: TGCAGTGCTAGTGGTTCCGCCCTCGGAAACACCATATATTTT; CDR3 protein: CSASGSALGNTIYF
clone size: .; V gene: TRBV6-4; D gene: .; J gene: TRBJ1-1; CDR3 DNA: TGTGCCAGCAGTGCAAACGCCCGGGGCCCATCTGAAGCTTTCTTT; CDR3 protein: CASSANARGPSEAFF
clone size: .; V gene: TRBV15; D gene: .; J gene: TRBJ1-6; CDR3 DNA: TGTGCCACCGCCTCCGGGGGCTATTCACCCCTCCACTTT; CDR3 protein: CATASGGYSPLHF
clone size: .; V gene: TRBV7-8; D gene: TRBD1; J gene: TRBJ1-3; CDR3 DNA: TGTGCCAGCAGATACGGACAGGGGGCAGCTGGAAACACCATATATTTT; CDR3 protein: CASRYGQGAAGNTIYF
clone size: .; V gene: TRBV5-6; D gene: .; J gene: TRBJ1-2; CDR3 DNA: TGTGCCAGCAGCCGGTGGACCGGGGGCGGGGGCGGCTACACCTTC; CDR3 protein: CASSRWTGGGGGYTF
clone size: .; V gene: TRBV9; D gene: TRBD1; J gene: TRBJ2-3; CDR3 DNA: TGTGCCAGCAGCACCCCGGGTGGGACGACAGGGGAACCCCATCCCACAGATACGCAGTATTTT; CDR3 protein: CASSTPGGTTGEPHPTDTQYF
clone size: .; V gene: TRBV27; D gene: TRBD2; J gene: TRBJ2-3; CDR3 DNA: TGTGCCAGCAGTCCCTGGGGAGGGACAGATACGCAGTATTTT; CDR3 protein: CASSPWGGTDTQYF
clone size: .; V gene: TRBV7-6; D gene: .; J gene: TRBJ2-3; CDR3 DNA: TGTGCCAGCAGCTTATATACAGAAAGGAACACAGATACGCAGTATTTT; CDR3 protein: CASSLYTERNTDTQYF
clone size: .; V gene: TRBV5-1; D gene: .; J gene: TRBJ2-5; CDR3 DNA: TGCGCCAGCAGCTTAGGACCCGGGACTGGCCAAGAGACCCAGTACTTC; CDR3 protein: CASSLGPGTGQETQYF
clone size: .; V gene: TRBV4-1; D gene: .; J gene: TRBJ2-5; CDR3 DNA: TGCGCCAGCAGGCGGGGGCTCCAAGAGACCCAGTACTTC; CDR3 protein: CASRRGLQETQYF
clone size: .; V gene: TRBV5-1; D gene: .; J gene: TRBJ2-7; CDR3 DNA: TGCGCCAGCAGCCCCTCCGGGCAGTCGGCATACGAGCAGTACTTC; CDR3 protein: CASSPSGQSAYEQYF
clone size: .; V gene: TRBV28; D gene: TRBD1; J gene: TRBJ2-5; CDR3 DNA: TGTGCCTCCGGGACAGCTGGGGAGACCCAGTACTTC; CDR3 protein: CASGTAGETQYF
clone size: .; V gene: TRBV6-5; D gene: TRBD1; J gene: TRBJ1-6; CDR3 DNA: TGTGCCAGCAGTAGACAGGGGGTTGATAATTCACCCCTCCACTTT; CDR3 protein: CASSRQGVDNSPLHF
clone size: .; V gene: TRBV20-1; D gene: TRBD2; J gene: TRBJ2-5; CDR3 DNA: TGCAGTGCTAGTTTGTCTAGCGGGGGGCGAGAGACCCAGTACTTC; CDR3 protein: CSASLSSGGRETQYF
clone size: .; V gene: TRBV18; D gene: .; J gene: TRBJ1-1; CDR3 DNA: TGTGCCAGCTCACAAAACAGGGACACTGAAGCTTTCTTT; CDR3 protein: CASSQNRDTEAFF
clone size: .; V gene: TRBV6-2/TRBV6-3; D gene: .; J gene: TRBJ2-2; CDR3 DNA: TGTGCCAGCAGCCTACTTAGCGGAAACACCGGGGAGCTGTTTTTT; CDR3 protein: CASSLLSGNTGELFF
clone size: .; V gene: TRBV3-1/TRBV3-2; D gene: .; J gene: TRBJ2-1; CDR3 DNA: TGTGCCAGCAGTCACCGGGACAAACGTTTAGATCGGTTCTTC; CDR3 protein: CASSHRDKRLDRFF
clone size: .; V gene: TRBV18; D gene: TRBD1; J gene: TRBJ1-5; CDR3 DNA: TGTGCCAGCTCACCGTTAGGGGGCAGGAATCAGCCCCAGCATTTT; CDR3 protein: CASSPLGGRNQPQHF
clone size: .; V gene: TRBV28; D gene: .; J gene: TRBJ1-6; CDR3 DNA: TGTGCCAGCAGTTTCTGGTCGAGGGATTCACCCCTCCACTTT; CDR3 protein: CASSFWSRDSPLHF
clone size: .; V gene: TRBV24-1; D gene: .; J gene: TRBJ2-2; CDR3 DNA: TGTGCCACCAGTGATTCGTTAGAATCCGGGGAGCTGTTTTTT; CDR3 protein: CATSDSLESGELFF
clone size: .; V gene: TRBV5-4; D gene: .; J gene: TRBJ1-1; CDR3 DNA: TGTGCCAGCAGCTTGATCGGGAACACTGAAGCTTTCTTT; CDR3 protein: CASSLIGNTEAFF
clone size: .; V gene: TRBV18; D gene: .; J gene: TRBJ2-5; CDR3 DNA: TGTGCCAGCTCACCGGCAGAGACCCAGTACTTC; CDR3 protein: CASSPAETQYF
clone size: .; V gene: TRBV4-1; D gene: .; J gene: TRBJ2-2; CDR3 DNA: TGCGCCAGCAGCCAAGGGGGGTTAAACACCGGGGAGCTGTTTTTT; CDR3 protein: CASSQGGLNTGELFF
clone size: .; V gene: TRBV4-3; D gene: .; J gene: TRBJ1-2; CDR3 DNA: TGCGCCAGCAGCCAAGACCAGGGTCGAGGGTATGGCTACACCTTC; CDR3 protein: CASSQDQGRGYGYTF
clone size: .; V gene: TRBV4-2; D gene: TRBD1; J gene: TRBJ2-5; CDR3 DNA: TGTGCCAGCAGCCAAGGCTTCCGGGACAGGGGGCAGGAGACCCAGTACTTC; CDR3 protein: CASSQGFRDRGQETQYF
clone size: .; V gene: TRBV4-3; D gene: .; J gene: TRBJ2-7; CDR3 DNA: TGCGCCAGCAGCCAAGAAGTAGGGGAGGACTACGAGCAGTACTTC; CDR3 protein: CASSQEVGEDYEQYF
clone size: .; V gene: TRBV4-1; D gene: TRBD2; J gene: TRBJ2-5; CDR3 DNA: TGCGCCAGCAGCCAAGATCTGGTTTTTTCGGCGGGGGGCTTGGAGACCCAGTACTTC; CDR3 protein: CASSQDLVFSAGGLETQYF
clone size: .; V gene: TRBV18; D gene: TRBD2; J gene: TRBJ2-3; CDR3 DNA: TGTGCCAGCTCACGTTCCGGGACTAGCGGCACAGATACGCAGTATTTT; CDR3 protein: CASSRSGTSGTDTQYF
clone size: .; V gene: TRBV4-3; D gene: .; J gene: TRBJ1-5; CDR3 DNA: TGCGCCAGCAGCCAAGATAACAATCAGCCCCAGCATTTT; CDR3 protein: CASSQDNNQPQHF
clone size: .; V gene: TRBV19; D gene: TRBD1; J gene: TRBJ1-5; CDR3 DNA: TGTGCCACGCAACAGGGGGGCAATCAGCCCCAGCATTTT; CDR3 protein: CATQQGGNQPQHF
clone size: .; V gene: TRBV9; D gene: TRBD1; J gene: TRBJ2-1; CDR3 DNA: TGTGCCAGCAGCCCTTGGGGACAGGGCCACAATGAGCAGTTCTTC; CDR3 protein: CASSPWGQGHNEQFF
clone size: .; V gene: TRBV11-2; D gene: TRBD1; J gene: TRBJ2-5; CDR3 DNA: TGTGCCAGCAGATTTAAAGGACAGGGCAACCAAGAGACCCAGTACTTC; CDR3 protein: CASRFKGQGNQETQYF
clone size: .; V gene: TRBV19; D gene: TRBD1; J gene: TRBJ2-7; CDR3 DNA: TGTGCCAGTAGTAACGGACAGGGGACCTACGAGCAGTACTTC; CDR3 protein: CASSNGQGTYEQYF
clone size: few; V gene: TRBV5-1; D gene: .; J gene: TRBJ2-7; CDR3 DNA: TGCGCCAGCAGCTTGGGAACGGGTACCTACGAGCAGTACTTC; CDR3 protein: CASSLGTGTYEQYF
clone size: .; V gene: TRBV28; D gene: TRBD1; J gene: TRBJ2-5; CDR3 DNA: TGTGCCAGCAGGGACAGGTCTCGGGAGACCCAGTACTTC; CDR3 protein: CASRDRSRETQYF
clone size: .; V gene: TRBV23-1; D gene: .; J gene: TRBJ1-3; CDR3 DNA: TGCGCCAGCACTTCGCCTCCAGGGAGACTCCCTGGAAACACCATATATTTT; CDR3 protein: CASTSPPGRLPGNTIYF
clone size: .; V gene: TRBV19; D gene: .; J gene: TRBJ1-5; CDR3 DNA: TGTGCTAAGGGTTCGGGGAGCCCTCTAATTATGTATAGCAATCAGCCCCAGCATTTT; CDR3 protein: CAKGSGSPLIMYSNQPQHF
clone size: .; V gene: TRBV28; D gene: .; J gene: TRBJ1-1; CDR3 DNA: TGTGCCAGCAGCCCCGCCGCTGGGGTAGGCACTGAAGCTTTCTTT; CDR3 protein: CASSPAAGVGTEAFF
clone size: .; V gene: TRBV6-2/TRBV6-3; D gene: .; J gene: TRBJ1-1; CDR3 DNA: TGTGCCAGCAGTTATAGGGCACAGGAGATGAACACTGAAGCTTTCTTT; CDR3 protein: CASSYRAQEMNTEAFF
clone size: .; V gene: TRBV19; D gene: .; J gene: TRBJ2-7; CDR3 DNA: TGTGCCAGTAGTTCCCTTCGGGCTCTTCCCTACGAGCAGTACTTC; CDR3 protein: CASSSLRALPYEQYF
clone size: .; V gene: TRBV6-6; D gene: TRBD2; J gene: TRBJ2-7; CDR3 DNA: TGTGCCAGCAGCCGGGGGGGGGACTCCGAGCAGTACTTC; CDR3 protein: CASSRGGDSEQYF